What follows are 7 T cell receptor beta chains derived from one specimen sequenced in a study of identical twins. One entry per CDR3 protein results from TCRdb running MiXCR on the 5' RACE reads. Seen here are roughly 710,000 distinct CDR3 sequences, around 6% observed once, and the top ten hold about 2%. Sequencing was performed on naive T cells sorted from blood. The receptor source for this set is a man between 18 and 29 years old in good health.

J is TRBJ1-1 and V is TRBV10-3; 7 bases are a match to TRBD1. V lost 2 bases and J lost 7; bases outside the gene matches: 10. In germline, CDR1 is ENHRY, CDR2 SYGVKD. This CDR3 contains 15 residues. The CDR3 region is CAISEPRTGGSEAFF. The DNA of the CDR3 is TGTGCCATCAGTGAGCCCAGGACAGGCGGAAGTGAAGCTTTCTTT.

A few counts support this clonotype. This chain uses TRBV7-9 with TRBJ1-5, with 7 nucleotides matching TRBD1. The CDR3 runs 14 residues. CDR1 is SEHNR and CDR2 is FQNEAQ in the germline V gene (reference sequence). The J segment lost 5 bases and the V segment lost 4 bases, leaving 5 bases of the junction unmatched. The CDR3 DNA reads TGTGCCAGCAGCTCCGACAGGGCGCATCAGCCCCAGCATTTT. Residues: CASSSDRAHQPQHF.

This clonotype was seen at least ten times. The chain recombines TRBV6-5 with TRBJ2-1; 9 bases agree with TRBD1. CDR1 and CDR2 from the germline V gene are MNHEY and SVGAGI. The V and J ends lost 0 bases and 7 bases, in that order; junction bases with no gene match: 1. This CDR3 contains 14 residues. CDR3 bases: TGTGCCAGCAGTTACTCACAGGGGGCGAATGAGCAGTTCTTC. Protein product: CASSYSQGANEQFF.

V and J are TRBV20-1 and TRBJ2-1; perhaps TRBD1 as D (6 bases). The CDR3 consists of 15 residues. Germline V gene sequence: CDR1 DFQATT, CDR2 SNEGSKA (reference sequence). With 7 bases removed from V and 6 bases from J, the gap between germline ends came to 22 bases. For the CDR3, the DNA is TGCAGTGGGGGGCCGGCGGGCCGGAATTTCAATGAGCAGTTCTTC. Encoded protein: CSGGPAGRNFNEQFF.

This clonotype was detected many times. The J gene is TRBJ2-1, the V gene TRBV5-1, with 10 bases aligning to TRBD2. This CDR3 spans 14 amino acids. Looked up from germline, CDR1 is SGHRS and CDR2 is YFSETQ. Trimming removed 6 bases from V and 5 bases from J; junction bases left unmatched: 5. As DNA, the CDR3 is TGCGCCAGCAACCCTGGGACTAGCGACAATGAGCAGTTCTTC. Amino acid sequence: CASNPGTSDNEQFF. The whole variable domain, remainder taken from reference TRBV5-1 and TRBJ2-1, is KAGVTQTPRYLIKTRGQQVTLSCSPISGHRSVSWYQQTPGQGLQFLFEYFSETQRNKGNFPGRFSGRQFSNSRSEMNVSTLELGDSALYLCASNPGTSDNEQFFGPGTRLTVL.

There are many counts of this clonotype. The J gene is TRBJ1-1, the V gene TRBV7-8; TRBD1 matches at 7 bases. The CDR3 is 14 amino acids. V lost 3 bases to trimming and J lost 2 bases; unmatched junction nucleotides: 3. The germline CDR1 and CDR2 sequences are SGHVS and FQNEAQ. The CDR3 bases are TGTGCCAGCAGCTTGTGGACAGGAAACACTGAAGCTTTCTTT. Its translation: CASSLWTGNTEAFF.

This clonotype was seen at least ten times. V gene TRBV5-1 combines with J gene TRBJ1-1; D call uncertain. Germline assignment: CDR1 SGHRS and CDR2 YFSETQ. Trimming shortened V by 4 bases and J by 1 base, and 11 bases separated the two germline ends. The length of the CDR3 is 14 residues. The CDR3 DNA reads as TGCGCCAGCAGCCGAACCACGACGAACACTGAAGCTTTCTTT. Protein: CASSRTTTNTEAFF.